This T cell receptor (beta chain) was profiled in a study of T cell changes during pregnancy in multiple sclerosis. Trimming took 1 base from V and 2 from J; bases not matched to a gene: 5. Germline V CDR1 and CDR2: MNHEY, SMNVEV (reference sequence). CDR3 length: 19 amino acids. The protocol was immunoSEQ multiplex PCR, while the TCRdb copy is restricted to in-frame clones and leaves out a portion. The table has about 55,000 clones, approximately 94% seen once; the top ten hold 3% to 3.5%. This chain joins TRBV27 and TRBJ2-2, with 15 bases fitting TRBD2. The receptor was derived from a female donor with multiple sclerosis, enrolled in a pregnancy study. The specimen comprised CD8+ T cells from peripheral blood mononuclear cells, sampled in the third trimester of pregnancy. The CDR3 region is CASSLYGLAGGLNTGELFF. CDR3 DNA sequence: TGTGCCAGCAGTTTATACGGACTAGCGGGAGGGTTAAACACCGGGGAGCTGTTTTTT.